What follows is one T cell receptor (beta chain) and its context. Its antigen remains unidentified. Per-base quality was not reported, and no clone a single base away is much larger than it. This specimen belongs to a study of human CD4 T cells and Enterobacteriaceae (dated by TCRdb to about 2020). Memory CD4+ T cells, defined as all CD4+ cells other than CD45RA+CCR7+CD95- naive cells, were FACS-sorted on a FACSAria III to a purity of over 95%. Blood from healthy donors came from blood donation centers in Switzerland. Total CD4+ T cells and monocytes were enriched by positive selection with CD4 and CD14 magnetic microbeads. Before sorting, CD8+, CD14+, CD16+, CD56+, CD19+ and CD25-bright cells were excluded. In a couple of blood donors, total memory CD4+ T cells were sequenced directly ex vivo to assess in vivo expansion of bacteria-reactive clonotypes. Ficoll-Paque Plus was used to isolate peripheral blood mononuclear cells from donor blood.

Study-wide conclusions, independent of this receptor: Compared with specific clonotypes, broadly cross-reactive clonotypes seemed more expanded ex vivo, with 11 of 19 and 21 of 34 falling in the top 5%. Reactivity of ex vivo clonotypes was inferred only by matching nucleotide sequences to CFSE-low cultures from the same donors.

CDR1 and CDR2 are drawn from the germline V gene: SNHLY, FYNNEI. The germline V and J ends show losses of 6 bases and 8 bases respectively, and no gene match explains 8 bases of the junction. Including the terminal cysteine and phenylalanine, the CDR3 comprises 15 residues. Only the CDR3 portion is preserved as DNA: 45 bases, with reading frame beginning at the first base. Ex vivo total memory CD4+ samples were sequenced at deep level, with detection sensitivity of one cell in 200,000. The QIAamp DNA Micro Kit was used to extract genomic DNA from cell pellets, and the quantity and purity of the genomic DNA were checked by spectrophotometry. The immunoSEQ multiplex PCR assay was used to amplify the TCR Vbeta CDR3 regions. The Illumina HiSeq platform was used to sequence the amplicons. Retrieved sequences were 87 nucleotides long and contained the CDR3 region. As for how the authors treated the data: A unique productive TCR Vbeta nucleotide sequence was defined as a clonotype and was quantified by productive template frequency from ImmunoSEQ Analyzer V3.0. Expanded clonotypes were defined using a threshold set at the top 5th percentile of each repertoire ranked by frequency. The R package fossil was used to compute repertoire overlap as Chao-Jaccard, and the R package MASS was used to visualize the overlap by nonmetric multidimensional scaling. Drawn from immuneACCESS, this table holds only the in-frame rearrangements with V and J called that TCRdb kept. Clones are partly lost; checked studies trace under half to an unresolved V gene and leave the rest unexplained. The DNA gave D and trimming, while V, J and clone size come from that table. For this sample there are 25,000 to 30,000 clones; roughly 80% appear just once. The ten largest clonotypes hold about 0.96% of the sample.

The chain is assembled from TRBV2 and TRBJ2-1, and 12 junctional nucleotides match TRBD2. The sequence was collected from a human donor in good health. Sequences were obtained from memory CD4+ T cells from blood. The label giving this sample's cell subset or site can be read as: total memory CD4 T cells sorted directly ex vivo, unstimulated. The base sequence is TGTGCCAGCAGAAGACTAGCGGGAGTAGTGGATGAGCAGTTCTTC. This encodes CASRRLAGVVDEQFF. With the rest looked up from the reference TRBV2 and TRBJ2-1 genes rather than sequenced, the full variable domain is EPEVTQTPSHQVTQMGQEVILRCVPISNHLYFYWYRQILGQKVEFLVSFYNNEISEKSEIFDDQFSVERPDGSNFTLKIRSTKLEDSAMYFCASRRLAGVVDEQFFGPGTRLTVL.